Listed below are T cell receptor beta chains from one sample, sequenced in a study of blood T cell repertoires in COVID-19. The method was immunoSEQ multiplex PCR; TCRdb's version includes in-frame clones alone and lacks a portion of them. The sample holds some 400,000 clones, approximately 87% seen once. Sample: peripheral blood. These receptors originate from a woman aged 55-75 years with COVID-19, enrolled during active disease. The CDR3 runs from the conserved cysteine through the conserved F or W. Fields, in order: D gene, J gene, clone size, V gene, CDR3 protein, CDR3 DNA. D genes are given only for firm matches. Some rows mark clone size as missing; the rest say once, few, many or name a class of expanded clone.

>TRBD1|TRBJ1-3|NA|TRBV5-1
CASTKGQTSGNTIYF
TGCGCCAGCACTAAGGGACAGACCTCTGGAAACACCATATATTTT
>TRBD1|TRBJ1-4|NA|TRBV28
CASSNFDRDREKLFF
TGTGCCAGCAGCAACTTCGACAGGGACAGGGAAAAACTGTTTTTT
>TRBD1|TRBJ1-2|NA|TRBV6-2/TRBV6-3
CASSYGGQGSRNYGYTF
TGTGCCAGCAGTTATGGGGGACAGGGTTCCCGTAACTATGGCTACACCTTC
>NA|TRBJ2-1|NA|TRBV21-1
CASSKALPGAYNEQFF
TGTGCCAGCAGCAAAGCGCTACCGGGGGCCTACAATGAGCAGTTCTTC
>NA|TRBJ2-3|NA|TRBV5-5
CASSLLHASTDTQYF
TGTGCCAGCAGCCTACTTCACGCGTCGACAGATACGCAGTATTTT
>TRBD1|TRBJ1-5|NA|TRBV6-6
CASTGSDRGHQPQHF
TGTGCCAGCACTGGTTCCGACAGGGGACATCAGCCCCAGCATTTT
>TRBD2|TRBJ2-3|many|TRBV18
CASSPRKTSGGAADTQYF
TGTGCCAGCTCACCACGGAAAACTAGCGGGGGGGCGGCGGATACGCAGTATTTT
>NA|TRBJ2-7|NA|TRBV19
CASSLRLLTGISSSYEQYF
TGTGCCAGTAGTCTCCGACTCTTGACAGGCATATCTTCCTCCTACGAGCAGTACTTC
>NA|TRBJ2-2|NA|TRBV3-1/TRBV3-2
CASSQRQNTGELFF
TGTGCCAGCAGCCAAAGACAGAACACCGGGGAGCTGTTTTTT
>TRBD2|TRBJ2-5|NA|TRBV25-1
CASSGTLGGGTETQYF
TGTGCCAGCAGTGGAACATTAGGCGGGGGAACAGAGACCCAGTACTTC
>TRBD1|TRBJ2-5|NA|TRBV5-6
CASSRNDRAWETQYF
TGTGCCAGCAGCCGAAATGACAGGGCTTGGGAGACCCAGTACTTC
>TRBD2|TRBJ2-3|NA|TRBV4-2
CASSHAETSGLQYF
TGTGCCAGCAGCCACGCCGAGACTAGCGGGTTGCAGTATTTT
>TRBD1|TRBJ2-7|NA|TRBV5-4
CASSMDRGNEQYF
TGTGCCAGCAGCATGGACAGGGGAAACGAGCAGTACTTC
>TRBD1|TRBJ2-2|once|TRBV3-1/TRBV3-2
CASSQGDRRNTGELFF
TGTGCCAGCAGCCAAGGGGACAGGAGAAACACCGGGGAGCTGTTTTTT
>NA|TRBJ2-7|NA|TRBV5-4
CASSLYGHGPYEQYF
TGTGCCAGCAGCTTGTACGGACATGGGCCCTACGAGCAGTACTTC
>NA|TRBJ2-1|NA|TRBV7-3
CASSLVTSGVGEQFF
TGTGCCAGCAGCTTGGTAACCTCAGGCGTTGGTGAGCAGTTCTTC
>NA|TRBJ2-4|NA|TRBV19
CATGAGDSGNIQYF
TGTGCCACCGGAGCCGGGGACTCAGGAAACATTCAGTACTTC
>NA|TRBJ1-6|NA|TRBV19
CASSIAGFGVSYNSPLHF
TGTGCCAGTAGTATTGCGGGATTCGGGGTCTCCTATAATTCACCCCTCCACTTT
>NA|TRBJ2-5|NA|TRBV5-1
CASSLGLGRGETQYF
TGCGCCAGCAGCTTGGGACTAGGGAGAGGAGAGACCCAGTACTTC
>NA|TRBJ2-7|NA|TRBV27
CASSPVSGGIEQYF
TGTGCCAGCAGTCCCGTCTCTGGGGGGATCGAGCAGTACTTC
>NA|TRBJ2-1|NA|TRBV2
CASKPLSRGALDEQFF
TGTGCCAGCAAGCCCCTTAGCAGGGGGGCTTTAGATGAGCAGTTCTTC
>NA|TRBJ1-5|NA|TRBV9
CASSVVPGNQPQHF
TGTGCCAGCAGCGTAGTCCCGGGCAATCAGCCCCAGCATTTT
>NA|TRBJ1-2|NA|TRBV6-5
CATTGHGGYTF
TGTGCCACCACAGGACACGGAGGCTACACCTTC
>NA|TRBJ2-5|NA|TRBV10-3
CAISESIGGSGRETQYF
TGTGCCATCAGTGAGTCGATCGGAGGATCAGGTCGGGAGACCCAGTACTTC
>TRBD1|TRBJ1-4|once|TRBV6-5
CASSYSGQTLGGELFF
TGTGCCAGCAGTTACTCGGGACAGACCCTCGGGGGGGAACTGTTTTTT
>NA|TRBJ2-7|NA|TRBV5-1
CASSPLGVDAYEQYF
TGCGCCAGCAGCCCTTTGGGAGTGGACGCCTACGAGCAGTACTTC
>NA|TRBJ1-2|NA|TRBV6-5
CASSYSRGSYGYTF
TGTGCCAGCAGTTACTCGAGAGGGAGTTATGGCTACACCTTC
>NA|TRBJ1-5|NA|TRBV18
CASSPPGGSQHF
TGTGCCAGCTCACCACCGGGAGGGTCCCAGCATTTT
>NA|TRBJ1-6|NA|TRBV5-5
CASSHVRAGASGSPLHF
TGTGCCAGCAGCCACGTTCGAGCAGGGGCTTCGGGTTCACCCCTCCACTTT
>NA|TRBJ1-6|NA|TRBV5-1
CASAADANSPLHF
TGCGCCAGCGCGGCAGATGCGAATTCACCCCTCCACTTT
>NA|TRBJ2-1|NA|TRBV9
CASSVGYGSSYNEQFF
TGTGCCAGCAGCGTAGGTTACGGGAGCTCCTACAATGAGCAGTTCTTC
>NA|TRBJ1-5|NA|TRBV15
CATSRGSKGSGGPQHF
TGTGCCACCAGCAGGGGATCAAAGGGATCCGGGGGGCCCCAGCATTTT
>NA|TRBJ1-1|NA|TRBV11-1
CASSFQGVSNTEAFF
TGTGCCAGCAGCTTCCAGGGTGTATCGAACACTGAAGCTTTCTTT
>TRBD1|TRBJ2-1|NA|TRBV7-3
CASSLTGDRVYNEQFF
TGTGCCAGCAGCTTAACTGGTGACAGGGTATACAATGAGCAGTTCTTC
>TRBD2|TRBJ2-7|NA|TRBV6-5
CASQTTSGEQYF
TGTGCCAGCCAAACGACTAGCGGCGAGCAGTACTTC
>NA|TRBJ2-1|NA|TRBV7-2
CASSLRTPPGNEQFF
TGTGCCAGCAGCTTACGGACTCCACCGGGGAATGAGCAGTTCTTC
>NA|TRBJ1-1|NA|TRBV5-1
CASSWSGGYTEAFF
TGCGCCAGCAGCTGGAGCGGGGGGTACACTGAAGCTTTCTTT
>TRBD1|TRBJ1-1|NA|TRBV20-1
CSARDRAAFF
TGCAGTGCTAGGGACAGGGCGGCTTTCTTT
>NA|TRBJ2-5|NA|TRBV15
CATSRAPGSAAETQYF
TGTGCCACCAGCAGAGCCCCAGGATCAGCCGCAGAGACCCAGTACTTC
>NA|TRBJ2-5|few|TRBV6-5
CASSLTGVGEETQYF
TGTGCCAGCAGCCTTACGGGGGTGGGAGAAGAGACCCAGTACTTC
>TRBD1|TRBJ2-1|once|TRBV10-3
CAISGRTGVNNEQFF
TGTGCCATCAGTGGAAGGACAGGGGTTAACAATGAGCAGTTCTTC
>NA|TRBJ1-1|NA|TRBV5-5
CASKRNGGNTEAFF
TGTGCCAGCAAACGGAACGGAGGCAACACTGAAGCTTTCTTT
>TRBD1|TRBJ1-5|NA|TRBV29-1
CSVERGLVKGSNQPQHF
TGCAGCGTTGAAAGGGGGCTGGTTAAGGGTAGCAATCAGCCCCAGCATTTT
>NA|TRBJ2-6|NA|TRBV28
CASSLRQFSGANVLTF
TGTGCCAGCAGTTTACGACAGTTCTCTGGGGCCAACGTCCTGACTTTC
>TRBD1|TRBJ2-7|once|TRBV5-1
CASSTGQDYEQYF
TGCGCCAGCAGCACAGGACAGGACTACGAGCAGTACTTC
>TRBD1|TRBJ2-7|NA|TRBV18
CASSPLQGADEQYF
TGTGCCAGCTCACCTTTACAGGGGGCGGACGAGCAGTACTTC
>NA|TRBJ1-1|NA|TRBV2
CASSTHTGLEVLRDGDTEAFF
TGTGCCAGCAGTACTCATACAGGGCTGGAGGTTTTAAGGGACGGCGACACTGAAGCTTTCTTT
>NA|TRBJ1-1|NA|TRBV9
CASSPGPGVGAFF
TGTGCCAGCAGCCCAGGCCCAGGGGTAGGCGCTTTCTTT
>NA|TRBJ1-6|NA|TRBV19
CASTIRSDSYNSPLHF
TGTGCCAGTACCATTCGGTCTGACTCCTATAATTCACCCCTCCACTTT
>NA|TRBJ2-5|NA|TRBV3-1/TRBV3-2
CASSPRQSGKETQYF
TGTGCCAGCAGCCCCCGACAGTCTGGGAAGGAGACCCAGTACTTC
>NA|TRBJ1-5|once|TRBV6-1
CASRYRDQPQHF
TGTGCCAGCAGATATCGAGATCAGCCCCAGCATTTT
>TRBD2|TRBJ2-1|NA|TRBV3-1/TRBV3-2
CASSQDQVAGGYNEQFF
TGTGCCAGCAGCCAAGATCAGGTAGCGGGGGGTTACAATGAGCAGTTCTTC